Reported below is one T cell receptor (beta chain). What it binds is unknown. The sample originates from a study of OX40 agonist ivuxolimab in advanced cancers. Trimming took off 7 bases at V and 5 bases at J, with 15 bases between the two ends. The CDR3 extends over 13 amino acids. Germline loops: CDR1 MNHEY, CDR2 SVGAGI. Study-level findings and limits: Dosing at 0.1 to 3.0 mg/kg was accompanied by clonal expansion of CD4+ and CD8+ blood T cells by week 6.

Libraries were prepared by immunoSEQ multiplex PCR; TCRdb keeps only in-frame clonotypes and omits some of them. Here the sample spans roughly 53,000 clones, approximately 88% being singletons. The chain uses TRBV6-5 and TRBJ2-7; tentatively, D is TRBD2 (6 bases). This sample comprised CD4+ or CD8+ T cells sorted from blood, obtained in a trial of the OX40 agonist ivuxolimab. This clonotype originated in an adult with an advanced solid tumor such as melanoma, head and neck, liver or kidney cancer. CDR3 coding DNA: TGTGCCAGCATACTAGGGACGGGAGACGAGCAGTACTTC. Translated, it gives CASILGTGDEQYF.